Shown below are 26 T cell receptor beta chains from a single sample sequenced in a study of blood T cell repertoires in COVID-19. TCRdb's copy holds only in-frame clones and misses some; the assay was immunoSEQ multiplex PCR. The sample has 120,000 to 150,000 clones, over 75% seen once; the top ten hold around 1.5%. Material for sequencing was peripheral blood. The receptors were gathered from a human donor in a cohort sampled during active COVID-19.

Only one count was recorded for this clone. The V gene is TRBV12-5, the J gene TRBJ2-1; TRBD1 agrees at 7 bases. The CDR3 sequence is 15 residues long. J was trimmed by 9 bases and V by 2 bases; bases with no gene match: 10. Germline assignment: CDR1 LGHNT and CDR2 FRNRAP. CDR3 sequence reads: CASGLIQGRGGEQFF. DNA of the CDR3: TGTGCTAGTGGTTTGATACAGGGGAGAGGCGGTGAGCAGTTCTTC.

This clone was found once. V gene TRBV18 combines with J gene TRBJ2-7, with D possibly being TRBD2 (6 bases). V was trimmed by 6 bases and J by 2 bases, leaving 23 bases between them. Germline loops: CDR1 KGHSH, CDR2 LQKENI. The CDR3 is 17 residues long. CDR3 nucleotide sequence: TGTGCCAGCTCCCCCCGCGGGGATTCGATAGCTACCTACGAGCAGTACTTC. It codes for CASSPRGDSIATYEQYF.

This clone was counted between two and nine times. V is TRBV24-1 and J is TRBJ1-5, with no clear D. The V gene lost 4 bases and the J gene lost 0 bases, with 6 bases spanning the gap. This CDR3 has 14 amino acids. Germline CDR1 is KGHDR and CDR2 is SFDVKD. The CDR3 sequence: CATSDVFSNQPQHF. CDR3 DNA: TGTGCCACCAGTGACGTCTTTAGCAATCAGCCCCAGCATTTT.

V gene TRBV10-3 combines with J gene TRBJ2-1; the D gene is possibly TRBD2 (6 bases). This CDR3 contains 14 residues. Germline values: CDR1 ENHRY, CDR2 SYGVKD. V lost 4 bases and J lost 4, with 11 bases in between. CDR3 in amino acids: CAISAGTAYNEQFF. The CDR3 DNA sequence: TGTGCCATCAGTGCCGGGACTGCTTACAATGAGCAGTTCTTC.

The rearrangement joins TRBV28 to TRBJ1-1; D perhaps matches TRBD1 (5 bases). Trimming cost V 6 bases and J 3 bases, with 20 bases left between them. Germline CDR1 reads MDHEN; CDR2 reads SYDVKM. The CDR3 length is 16 residues. The CDR3 region is CASRQGGREVDTEAFF. The CDR3 DNA follows: TGTGCCAGCAGGCAGGGTGGTAGGGAAGTTGACACTGAAGCTTTCTTT. Full variable domain (outside the CDR3, taken from reference TRBV28 and TRBJ1-1): DVKVTQSSRYLVKRTGEKVFLECVQDMDHENMFWYRQDPGLGLRLIYFSYDVKMKEKGDIPEGYSVSREKKERFSLILESASTNQTSMYLCASRQGGREVDTEAFFGQGTRLTVV.

V is TRBV19 and J is TRBJ2-5; 15 nucleotides match TRBD2. V gave up 5 bases and J gave up 4 bases; unmatched junction bases: 8. In germline, CDR1 is LNHDA, CDR2 SQIVND (reference sequence). The CDR3 extends over 17 amino acids. CDR3 nucleotides: TGTGCCAGTAGTGCCAGGACTAGCGGGAGGGCCAGAGAGACCCAGTACTTC. Protein product: CASSARTSGRARETQYF. The entire variable domain, with the rest obtained from reference TRBV19 and TRBJ2-5, is as follows: DGGITQSPKYLFRKEGQNVTLSCEQNLNHDAMYWYRQDPGQGLRLIYYSQIVNDFQKGDIAEGYSVSREKKESFPLTVTSAQKNPTAFYLCASSARTSGRARETQYFGPGTRLLVL.

J is TRBJ1-1 and V is TRBV12-3 or TRBV12-4, with D unclear. The CDR3 contains 13 residues. V lost 3 bases and J 8 bases, leaving 13 bases between the germline ends. The CDR3 loop is CASSFGRGGEAFF. The CDR3 coding sequence is TGTGCCAGCAGTTTTGGTCGGGGTGGGGAAGCTTTCTTT.

The chain recombines TRBV2 with TRBJ2-1; tentative D call: TRBD2 (6 bases). CDR3 length: 12 amino acids. Germline lookup yields CDR1 SNHLY and CDR2 FYNNEI. V was pared by 7 bases and J by 8 bases, with 12 bases between. The CDR3 loop reads CASILGGDEQFF. As DNA, the CDR3 is TGTGCCAGCATCCTGGGGGGAGATGAGCAGTTCTTC.

The chain recombines TRBV7-8 with TRBJ2-1; 12 nucleotides align to TRBD2. Germline trimming cut 6 bases from V and 8 bases from J; bases unmatched to any gene: 11. The CDR3 is made up of 16 amino acids. The germline CDR1 and CDR2 sequences are SGHVS and FQNEAQ. The DNA for the CDR3 is TGTGCCAGCAGTCCTCCACCTAGCGGGAGGGGGCATGAGCAGTTCTTC. This encodes CASSPPPSGRGHEQFF.

CDR3 sequence reads: CASSVAGTYPGNTIYF. The CDR3 DNA sequence: TGTGCCAGCAGCGTAGCAGGGACTTACCCTGGAAACACCATATATTTT. The rearrangement uses TRBV9 and TRBJ1-3; D may be TRBD1 (5 bases). Germline V gives CDR1 SGDLS, CDR2 YYNGEE. There are 16 residues in the CDR3. V lost 0 bases to trimming and J lost 2 bases, with 12 bases between them.

The chain joins TRBV11-3 to TRBJ2-5; 7 nucleotides match TRBD2. The V gene's germline CDR1 is SGHNT and CDR2 YENEEA. J was trimmed by 1 base and V by 5 bases; bases with no gene match: 1. The CDR3 is 13 amino acids. CDR3 bases: TGTGCCAGCAGCCGGACTAGCCAAGAGACCCAGTACTTC. Amino acid sequence: CASSRTSQETQYF.

The chain recombines TRBV3-1 (or the pseudogene TRBV3-2) with TRBJ2-1; D ambiguous. Per the germline V gene, CDR1 is LGHDT and CDR2 is YNNKEL (reference sequence). The CDR3 is 15 residues long. V gave up 4 bases and J gave up 6 bases, with 16 bases separating them. The CDR3 sequence: CASSRLDATPNEQFF. As DNA, the CDR3 is TGTGCCAGCAGCCGCCTCGATGCGACACCCAATGAGCAGTTCTTC.

V is TRBV2 and J is TRBJ1-2; 8 bases fit TRBD1. The CDR3 runs 15 residues. Looked up from germline, CDR1 is SNHLY and CDR2 is FYNNEI. The V segment lost 4 bases and the J segment 5 bases; nucleotides outside the gene matches: 9. CDR3 nucleotide sequence: TGTGCCAGCAGTGTAACGGGACAGGAGACGTATGGCTACACCTTC. As protein: CASSVTGQETYGYTF.

This clone has only one observation. The chain has TRBV28 and TRBJ2-4; the match to TRBD1 covers 7 bases. V lost 6 bases to trimming and J lost 7 bases; unmatched junction nucleotides: 6. The germline CDR1 and CDR2 sequences are MDHEN and SYDVKM. The CDR3 runs to 13 residues. The chain's CDR3 is CASSIQGTNIQYF. In nucleotides, the CDR3 is TGTGCCAGCAGCATACAGGGGACGAACATTCAGTACTTC.

The chain combines TRBV4-3 with TRBJ2-3; 8 positions agree with TRBD1. The CDR3 covers 18 residues. Germline trimming cut 0 bases from V and 2 bases from J; bases unmatched to any gene: 10. CDR1 LGHNA and CDR2 YSLEER come from the germline V gene. This CDR3 is CASSQEGPGQAFTDTQYF. The CDR3 DNA is TGCGCCAGCAGCCAAGAAGGACCGGGACAGGCATTCACAGATACGCAGTATTTT.

The chain recombines TRBV12-5 with TRBJ2-2; 9 nucleotides align to TRBD2. J was trimmed by 3 bases and V by 0 bases; bases with no gene match: 14. The CDR3 is 20 residues long. CDR1 and CDR2 (germline): LGHNT, FRNRAP. For the CDR3, the DNA is TGTGCTAGTGGTTTGGTACCCCCCTCTAGCGGGACGTCGGACACCGGGGAGCTGTTTTTT. It codes for CASGLVPPSSGTSDTGELFF.

The V gene is TRBV18, the J gene TRBJ2-3; 8 bases agree with TRBD1. The germline V gene encodes CDR1 KGHSH and CDR2 LQKENI. Trimming cost V 6 bases and J 4 bases; bases outside gene matches: 12. The CDR3 length is 16 residues. Here the CDR3 DNA reads TGTGCCAGCTCTCCGACAGGGGCCCTTCCCCCAGATACGCAGTATTTT. Its protein is CASSPTGALPPDTQYF.

The chain uses TRBV12-3 or TRBV12-4 and TRBJ1-4, with a weak D call TRBD1 (5 bases). V was clipped by 5 bases and J by 5 bases, with 9 bases between them. The CDR3 loop spans 13 amino acids. Written as DNA, the CDR3 is TGTGCCAGCAGTAAGGCAGGGAATGAAAAACTGTTTTTT. As protein: CASSKAGNEKLFF.

The chain joins TRBV5-4 to TRBJ2-7, with TRBD2 matching 9 bases. V lost 0 bases, J lost 2 bases, and 3 bases stayed unmatched. Germline-derived CDR1 and CDR2 are SGHNT and YYREEE (reference sequence). CDR3 length: 15 amino acids. CDR3 loop: CASSLAGTSPYEQYF. The CDR3 region has the DNA TGTGCCAGCAGCTTGGCCGGGACTAGCCCCTACGAGCAGTACTTC.

The DNA for the CDR3 is TGTGCCAGCAGCTTGGGAAGGGGCGGTGGGGAGACCCAGTACTTC. It specifies CASSLGRGGGETQYF. This rearrangement joins TRBV5-5 to TRBJ2-5, with D possibly being TRBD1 (5 bases). The CDR3 loop spans 15 amino acids. Trimming took 0 bases from V and 5 from J, leaving 14 bases between them. Germline V gene lookup returns CDR1 SGHKS and CDR2 YYEKEE (reference sequence). The whole variable domain, remainder taken from reference TRBV5-5 and TRBJ2-5, is DAGVTQSPTHLIKTRGQQVTLRCSPISGHKSVSWYQQVLGQGPQFIFQYYEKEERGRGNFPDRFSARQFPNYSSELNVNALLLGDSALYLCASSLGRGGGETQYFGPGTRLLVL.

The gene calls are TRBV20-1 and TRBJ1-3; no firm D call. Trimming cost V 5 bases and J 4 bases, with 6 bases left between them. This CDR3 spans 11 amino acids. The germline CDR1 and CDR2 sequences are DFQATT and SNEGSKA (reference sequence). CDR3 in amino acids: CSAFLGNTIYF. The CDR3, as DNA: TGCAGTGCTTTCCTCGGAAACACCATATATTTT.

V is TRBV5-1 and J is TRBJ2-3, with D hard to call. V was cut by 4 bases and J by 4 bases, with 16 bases left in between. Germline V gene lookup returns CDR1 SGHRS and CDR2 YFSETQ. The CDR3 runs to 15 residues. As DNA, the CDR3 is TGCGCCAGCAGCGCCGCTCTAGACTCCGCAGATACGCAGTATTTT. Translating gives CASSAALDSADTQYF.

V usage is TRBV4-1 and J usage is TRBJ2-2, with TRBD1 matching 9 bases. The CDR3 covers 18 residues. V trimming: 2 bases; J trimming: 5 bases; junction bases outside the gene matches: 12. CDR1 MGHRA and CDR2 YSYEKL come from the germline V gene. CDR3 residues: CASSQYRRDRVRTGELFF. The DNA for the CDR3 is TGCGCCAGCAGCCAATACCGCCGGGACAGGGTGAGAACCGGGGAGCTGTTTTTT.

The genes are TRBV4-3 and TRBJ2-7; 8 bases align to TRBD2. CDR3 length: 14 amino acids. Germline values: CDR1 LGHNA, CDR2 YSLEER. V lost 2 bases, J lost 5 bases, and 5 bases stayed unmatched. The CDR3 region has the DNA TGCGCCAGCAGCCAAAGGCGGGGGGCCGACGAGCAGTACTTC. Translated: CASSQRRGADEQYF.

The chain employs TRBV18 and TRBJ2-3, with a tentative D call TRBD1 (6 bases). V lost 2 bases and J lost 6, with 9 bases in between. Germline V CDR1 and CDR2: KGHSH, LQKENI. The CDR3 runs 13 residues. CDR3 region: CASSPGGPDTQYF. The CDR3 DNA sequence: TGTGCCAGCTCACCAGGGGGCCCCGATACGCAGTATTTT. Full variable domain (outside the CDR3, taken from reference TRBV18 and TRBJ2-3): NAGVMQNPRHLVRRRGQEARLRCSPMKGHSHVYWYRQLPEEGLKFMVYLQKENIIDESGMPKERFSAEFPKEGPSILRIQQVVRGDSAAYFCASSPGGPDTQYFGPGTRLTVL.

This sequence joins TRBV28 and TRBJ1-2, with a possible D match to TRBD1 (5 bases). Trimming shortened V by 6 bases and J by 8 bases, and 19 bases separated the two germline ends. CDR3 length equals 14 residues. Germline V gene lookup returns CDR1 MDHEN and CDR2 SYDVKM. CDR3 sequence reads: CASSALGGTSGYTF. The DNA for the CDR3 is TGTGCCAGCAGCGCTTTGGGGGGGACGTCAGGCTACACCTTC.